Listed below are T cell receptor beta chains from one sample, sequenced in a study of T-cell memory formation after mild COVID-19. Each CDR3 protein gets one entry after TCRdb re-called the 5' RACE reads with MiXCR. The sample records more than 350,000 distinct CDR3 sequences, roughly 21% being singletons. Specimen: PBMCs or a T cell subset sorted from them (not recorded which). These receptors originate from an adult woman who had mild COVID-19 (a few samples of this study predate the infection). Cell type and time point are not known. The CDR3 runs from the conserved cysteine through the conserved F or W. Each record gives: clone size, J gene, D gene, V gene, CDR3 protein, CDR3 DNA. The D gene is left open where the match is weak. The size of a clone is reported for some rows only, either as once, few or many, or as a class for expanded clones.

abundance: .; j_gene: TRBJ2-6; d_gene: .; v_gene: TRBV3-1; CDR3aa: CASSQRGTGANVLTF; CDR3nt: TGTGCCAGCAGCCAGAGGGGGACTGGGGCCAACGTCCTGACTTTC
abundance: .; j_gene: TRBJ2-6; d_gene: .; v_gene: TRBV5-1; CDR3aa: CASSLGGPSSGANVLTF; CDR3nt: TGCGCCAGCAGCTTGGGAGGTCCGAGCTCTGGGGCCAACGTCCTGACTTTC
abundance: .; j_gene: TRBJ2-7; d_gene: TRBD1; v_gene: TRBV15; CDR3aa: CATSHGTGEYEQYF; CDR3nt: TGTGCCACCAGTCATGGGACAGGGGAGTACGAGCAGTACTTC
abundance: .; j_gene: TRBJ2-3; d_gene: TRBD2; v_gene: TRBV5-1; CDR3aa: CASSRGLAGEADTQYF; CDR3nt: TGCGCCAGCAGTCGGGGACTAGCGGGAGAGGCAGATACGCAGTATTTT
abundance: .; j_gene: TRBJ2-1; d_gene: .; v_gene: TRBV4-1; CDR3aa: CASSLLGDRVLFF; CDR3nt: TGCGCCAGCAGCCTACTAGGGGACCGGGTCCTTTTCTTC
abundance: few; j_gene: TRBJ2-5; d_gene: .; v_gene: TRBV6-6; CDR3aa: CASSYHPGAQETQYF; CDR3nt: TGTGCCAGCAGTTACCACCCCGGGGCCCAAGAGACCCAGTACTTC
abundance: few; j_gene: TRBJ1-1; d_gene: TRBD1; v_gene: TRBV6-2/TRBV6-3; CDR3aa: CASSPRGREAFF; CDR3nt: TGTGCCAGCAGTCCCAGGGGGCGCGAAGCTTTCTTT
abundance: .; j_gene: TRBJ2-7; d_gene: TRBD2; v_gene: TRBV29-1; CDR3aa: CSVYLAGPYEQYF; CDR3nt: TGCAGCGTCTACCTAGCGGGGCCCTACGAGCAGTACTTC
abundance: few; j_gene: TRBJ2-5; d_gene: TRBD2; v_gene: TRBV27; CDR3aa: CASSRLAGDDPEETQYF; CDR3nt: TGTGCCAGCAGCAGACTAGCGGGAGATGATCCGGAAGAGACCCAGTACTTC
abundance: .; j_gene: TRBJ2-7; d_gene: .; v_gene: TRBV24-1; CDR3aa: CATSEVRYEQYF; CDR3nt: TGTGCCACCAGTGAGGTCAGGTACGAGCAGTACTTC
abundance: few; j_gene: TRBJ2-7; d_gene: .; v_gene: TRBV4-1; CDR3aa: CASSQDGPYEQYF; CDR3nt: TGCGCCAGCAGCCAAGACGGACCTTACGAGCAGTACTTC
abundance: many; j_gene: TRBJ2-7; d_gene: .; v_gene: TRBV2; CDR3aa: CASSPIYEQYF; CDR3nt: TGTGCCAGCAGCCCTATTTACGAGCAGTACTTC
abundance: .; j_gene: TRBJ1-1; d_gene: .; v_gene: TRBV9; CDR3aa: CASSPNPGTVNTEAFF; CDR3nt: TGTGCCAGCAGCCCAAATCCTGGGACGGTGAACACTGAAGCTTTCTTT
abundance: few; j_gene: TRBJ2-7; d_gene: .; v_gene: TRBV5-4; CDR3aa: CASSLSVSSYEQYF; CDR3nt: TGTGCCAGCAGCTTGTCAGTAAGCTCCTACGAGCAGTACTTC
abundance: .; j_gene: TRBJ2-3; d_gene: .; v_gene: TRBV5-4; CDR3aa: CASSLAALNLDTQYF; CDR3nt: TGTGCCAGCAGCTTGGCGGCTTTAAACCTAGATACGCAGTATTTT
abundance: .; j_gene: TRBJ1-6; d_gene: TRBD1; v_gene: TRBV5-1; CDR3aa: CASSLDGQVESPLHF; CDR3nt: TGCGCCAGCAGCTTGGACGGACAGGTGGAATCACCCCTCCACTTT
abundance: .; j_gene: TRBJ1-1; d_gene: .; v_gene: TRBV18; CDR3aa: CASSPPMQGRRTEAFF; CDR3nt: TGTGCCAGCTCACCACCGATGCAGGGAAGAAGGACTGAAGCTTTCTTT
abundance: few; j_gene: TRBJ2-1; d_gene: .; v_gene: TRBV9; CDR3aa: CASSVPRDEQFF; CDR3nt: TGTGCCAGCAGCGTCCCTAGGGACGAGCAGTTCTTC
abundance: .; j_gene: TRBJ2-1; d_gene: TRBD1; v_gene: TRBV7-9; CDR3aa: CASSRLGQGTNNEQFF; CDR3nt: TGTGCCAGCAGCCGACTCGGACAGGGGACAAACAATGAGCAGTTCTTC
abundance: .; j_gene: TRBJ1-2; d_gene: TRBD1; v_gene: TRBV30; CDR3aa: CAWSVGQGAYGYTF; CDR3nt: TGTGCCTGGAGTGTAGGCCAGGGGGCTTATGGCTACACCTTC
abundance: few; j_gene: TRBJ2-1; d_gene: .; v_gene: TRBV4-1; CDR3aa: CASSQEGLGSYNEQFF; CDR3nt: TGCGCCAGCAGCCAAGAAGGGTTGGGCTCCTACAATGAGCAGTTCTTC
abundance: .; j_gene: TRBJ1-2; d_gene: .; v_gene: TRBV5-1; CDR3aa: CASSLGQGRRQGYTF; CDR3nt: TGCGCCAGCAGCTTGGGGCAGGGACGAAGGCAGGGCTACACCTTC
abundance: few; j_gene: TRBJ1-4; d_gene: .; v_gene: TRBV19; CDR3aa: CASTGSLDEKLFF; CDR3nt: TGTGCCAGTACAGGGTCCCTGGATGAAAAACTGTTTTTT
abundance: few; j_gene: TRBJ2-3; d_gene: TRBD2; v_gene: TRBV4-3; CDR3aa: CASSQEMTRLAGGMGDTQYF; CDR3nt: TGCGCCAGCAGCCAAGAGATGACGCGACTAGCGGGAGGGATGGGGGATACGCAGTATTTT
abundance: .; j_gene: TRBJ2-3; d_gene: TRBD2; v_gene: TRBV7-9; CDR3aa: CASSFSGGPTSTDTQYF; CDR3nt: TGTGCCAGCAGCTTTAGCGGGGGGCCGACTAGCACAGATACGCAGTATTTT
abundance: many; j_gene: TRBJ2-5; d_gene: TRBD2; v_gene: TRBV24-1; CDR3aa: CATSDGGLAGETQYF; CDR3nt: TGTGCCACCAGTGACGGCGGACTAGCGGGAGAGACCCAGTACTTC
abundance: .; j_gene: TRBJ2-5; d_gene: .; v_gene: TRBV7-9; CDR3aa: CASSPRDFKETQYF; CDR3nt: TGTGCCAGCAGCCCCCGGGACTTTAAAGAGACCCAGTACTTC
abundance: few; j_gene: TRBJ2-7; d_gene: TRBD2; v_gene: TRBV9; CDR3aa: CASSVSAGVREQYF; CDR3nt: TGTGCCAGCAGCGTAAGTGCGGGAGTCCGCGAGCAGTACTTC
abundance: .; j_gene: TRBJ2-3; d_gene: .; v_gene: TRBV4-1; CDR3aa: CASSQERGGQDTQYF; CDR3nt: TGCGCCAGCAGCCAAGAGAGGGGGGGGCAAGATACGCAGTATTTT
abundance: few; j_gene: TRBJ2-1; d_gene: TRBD2; v_gene: TRBV5-1; CDR3aa: CASSKDTGGREQFF; CDR3nt: TGCGCCAGCAGCAAGGATACGGGCGGGAGGGAGCAGTTCTTC
abundance: few; j_gene: TRBJ1-3; d_gene: .; v_gene: TRBV5-1; CDR3aa: CASSLGRTDTIYF; CDR3nt: TGCGCCAGCAGCTTGGGACGCACGGACACCATATATTTT
abundance: .; j_gene: TRBJ2-7; d_gene: TRBD1; v_gene: TRBV27; CDR3aa: CASRTGQGLNEQYF; CDR3nt: TGTGCCAGCAGGACTGGACAGGGTTTGAACGAGCAGTACTTC
abundance: few; j_gene: TRBJ2-3; d_gene: TRBD2; v_gene: TRBV6-5; CDR3aa: CASRRLAGFFTDTQYF; CDR3nt: TGTGCCAGCAGGCGACTAGCGGGGTTCTTCACAGATACGCAGTATTTT
abundance: few; j_gene: TRBJ2-3; d_gene: .; v_gene: TRBV4-1; CDR3aa: CASSQEGRGDTQYF; CDR3nt: TGCGCCAGCAGCCAAGAGGGCAGAGGAGATACGCAGTATTTT
abundance: few; j_gene: TRBJ2-7; d_gene: TRBD1; v_gene: TRBV7-8; CDR3aa: CASRKTGSNEQYF; CDR3nt: TGTGCCAGCAGGAAGACAGGGAGCAACGAGCAGTACTTC
abundance: .; j_gene: TRBJ2-1; d_gene: .; v_gene: TRBV20-1; CDR3aa: CSASARYNEQFF; CDR3nt: TGCAGTGCTAGTGCCAGATACAATGAGCAGTTCTTC
abundance: few; j_gene: TRBJ1-2; d_gene: TRBD1; v_gene: TRBV24-1; CDR3aa: CATSERTGQGDYGYTF; CDR3nt: TGTGCCACCAGTGAACGTACCGGACAGGGCGACTATGGCTACACCTTC
abundance: .; j_gene: TRBJ1-5; d_gene: .; v_gene: TRBV12-3/TRBV12-4; CDR3aa: CASSLGGILNQPQHF; CDR3nt: TGTGCCAGCAGTTTAGGCGGCATCCTAAATCAGCCCCAGCATTTT
abundance: many; j_gene: TRBJ2-3; d_gene: TRBD1; v_gene: TRBV7-3; CDR3aa: CASSWDRAPPDTQYF; CDR3nt: TGTGCCAGCAGTTGGGACAGGGCCCCCCCAGATACGCAGTATTTT
abundance: few; j_gene: TRBJ2-1; d_gene: TRBD1; v_gene: TRBV2; CDR3aa: CASRQGTSAYNEQFF; CDR3nt: TGTGCCAGCAGACAGGGGACCTCAGCCTACAATGAGCAGTTCTTC
abundance: .; j_gene: TRBJ2-7; d_gene: .; v_gene: TRBV12-3/TRBV12-4; CDR3aa: CASSFGVSYEQYF; CDR3nt: TGTGCCAGCAGTTTTGGGGTATCCTACGAGCAGTACTTC
abundance: .; j_gene: TRBJ2-2; d_gene: .; v_gene: TRBV12-3/TRBV12-4; CDR3aa: CASSLALSGELFF; CDR3nt: TGTGCCAGCAGTTTAGCGCTTTCCGGGGAGCTGTTTTTT
abundance: few; j_gene: TRBJ2-7; d_gene: .; v_gene: TRBV5-1; CDR3aa: CASSLLWPGGSYEQYF; CDR3nt: TGCGCCAGCAGCTTGTTGTGGCCCGGGGGCTCCTACGAGCAGTACTTC
abundance: .; j_gene: TRBJ2-2; d_gene: TRBD2; v_gene: TRBV6-5; CDR3aa: CASSYGDGQAGATGELFF; CDR3nt: TGTGCCAGCAGTTACGGCGACGGACAAGCGGGAGCCACCGGGGAGCTGTTTTTT
abundance: .; j_gene: TRBJ2-3; d_gene: .; v_gene: TRBV2; CDR3aa: CASRASLRDTQYF; CDR3nt: TGTGCCAGCAGGGCGTCCTTACGAGATACGCAGTATTTT
abundance: few; j_gene: TRBJ2-5; d_gene: .; v_gene: TRBV5-1; CDR3aa: CASSLANRREETQYF; CDR3nt: TGCGCCAGCAGCTTGGCCAACAGGAGGGAGGAGACCCAGTACTTC
abundance: .; j_gene: TRBJ2-1; d_gene: TRBD2; v_gene: TRBV7-3; CDR3aa: CASKVRGGASYNEQFF; CDR3nt: TGTGCCAGCAAGGTCCGCGGGGGGGCCTCCTACAATGAGCAGTTCTTC
abundance: .; j_gene: TRBJ1-1; d_gene: TRBD1; v_gene: TRBV5-6; CDR3aa: CASSSDGTGGNTEAFF; CDR3nt: TGTGCCAGCAGTTCGGACGGGACAGGGGGGAACACTGAAGCTTTCTTT
abundance: few; j_gene: TRBJ2-3; d_gene: .; v_gene: TRBV15; CDR3aa: CATSTEPTDTQYF; CDR3nt: TGTGCCACCAGCACCGAGCCGACAGATACGCAGTATTTT
abundance: .; j_gene: TRBJ1-2; d_gene: TRBD1; v_gene: TRBV29-1; CDR3aa: CSVDADRGYWYGYTF; CDR3nt: TGCAGCGTTGACGCCGACAGGGGGTATTGGTATGGCTACACCTTC
abundance: .; j_gene: TRBJ1-6; d_gene: .; v_gene: TRBV5-5; CDR3aa: CASSPGRSSYNSPLHF; CDR3nt: TGTGCCAGCAGTCCTGGACGGAGCTCCTATAATTCACCCCTCCACTTT
abundance: few; j_gene: TRBJ1-5; d_gene: .; v_gene: TRBV7-2; CDR3aa: CASSLGVGRNQPQHF; CDR3nt: TGTGCCAGCAGCTTAGGAGTTGGTAGGAATCAGCCCCAGCATTTT
abundance: .; j_gene: TRBJ2-2; d_gene: .; v_gene: TRBV12-3/TRBV12-4; CDR3aa: CASSPATGAANTGELFF; CDR3nt: TGTGCCAGCAGTCCGGCGACAGGTGCCGCGAACACCGGGGAGCTGTTTTTT
abundance: few; j_gene: TRBJ2-4; d_gene: TRBD1; v_gene: TRBV28; CDR3aa: CASSSRDRGRSAKNIQYF; CDR3nt: TGTGCCAGCAGTTCCCGGGACAGGGGGCGTTCAGCCAAAAACATTCAGTACTTC
abundance: many; j_gene: TRBJ2-2; d_gene: .; v_gene: TRBV9; CDR3aa: CASSVVGGMSAGELFF; CDR3nt: TGTGCCAGCAGCGTAGTTGGGGGGATGTCGGCCGGGGAGCTGTTTTTT
abundance: few; j_gene: TRBJ2-3; d_gene: TRBD2; v_gene: TRBV28; CDR3aa: CASSRLLAGGPGDTQYF; CDR3nt: TGTGCCAGCAGTCGCTTACTAGCGGGAGGGCCCGGAGATACGCAGTATTTT
abundance: few; j_gene: TRBJ2-7; d_gene: .; v_gene: TRBV9; CDR3aa: CASSVEGRESYEQYF; CDR3nt: TGTGCCAGCAGCGTAGAGGGCAGGGAGTCCTACGAGCAGTACTTC
abundance: .; j_gene: TRBJ1-3; d_gene: .; v_gene: TRBV7-9; CDR3aa: CASSSFLGLSGNTIYF; CDR3nt: TGTGCCAGCAGCTCCTTTCTCGGCCTCTCTGGAAACACCATATATTTT
abundance: few; j_gene: TRBJ2-1; d_gene: TRBD2; v_gene: TRBV7-2; CDR3aa: CASSQITGTSSYNEQFF; CDR3nt: TGTGCCAGCAGCCAGATAACCGGGACTAGCTCCTACAATGAGCAGTTCTTC